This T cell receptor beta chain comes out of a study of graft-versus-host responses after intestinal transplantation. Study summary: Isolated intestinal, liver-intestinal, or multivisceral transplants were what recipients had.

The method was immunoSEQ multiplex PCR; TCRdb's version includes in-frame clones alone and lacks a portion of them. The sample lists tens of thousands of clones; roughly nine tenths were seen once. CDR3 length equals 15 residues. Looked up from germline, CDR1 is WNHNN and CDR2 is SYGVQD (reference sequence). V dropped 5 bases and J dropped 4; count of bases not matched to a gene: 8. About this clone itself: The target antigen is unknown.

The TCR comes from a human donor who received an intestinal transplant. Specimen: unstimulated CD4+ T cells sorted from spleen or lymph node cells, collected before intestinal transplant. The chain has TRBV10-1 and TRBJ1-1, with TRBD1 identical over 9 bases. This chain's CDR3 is CASSMGQGSSTEAFF. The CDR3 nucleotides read TGCGCCAGCAGTATGGGACAGGGCTCCTCCACTGAAGCTTTCTTT.